Reported below is one T cell receptor beta chain. Its antigen has not been determined. No much larger clonotype is one base removed from it; base qualities were not supplied. The receptor library was made with the immunoSEQ multiplex PCR assay. DNA from the CD4+ T cells that had been cultured and isolated underwent TCR beta CDR3 sequencing. From the authors' description of their analysis: Non-productive TCR sequences were removed, reads were trimmed to the CDR3 region, and CDR3s of at least 7 amino acids were retained. Antigen-specific clonotypes were identified with the MANAFEST web app by comparing expansion in peptide wells against reference cultures. For clones to be considered positive, expansion at FDR<0.05 versus reference and all other wells, an odds ratio above 5, and a frequency above 0.1% in two replicate wells were required. A clonotype was defined as cross-reactive if the clonotype was significantly expanded both in SARS-CoV-2 spike wells and in at least one common cold coronavirus spike condition. Using the stringdist R package, CDR3 similarity was measured by Levenshtein distance, and unrooted trees were constructed with ape in R 3.6.1. TCRdb obtained this table from immuneACCESS and retained in-frame rearrangements with V and J assigned. These tables miss some clones; where compared with another copy, unresolved V genes account for less than half of the shortfall, and the remainder is unexplained. The DNA was the basis for D and trimming; V, J and clone size are from that table. The sample yields tens of thousands of clones; around 73% were counted once. The ten largest clones capture 15% to 20% of the sample.

This entry comes from a study of vaccination effects on CD4 cells after COVID-19 (dated 2022 in TCRdb). Describing the broader study: Each participant received two doses of an mRNA SARS-CoV-2 vaccine, either BNT162b2 or mRNA-1273. Cultures from other donors in the study were sequenced with the Oncomine TCR Beta short-read assay on an Illumina iSeq 100. SARS-CoV-2 spike-specific CD4+ TCR repertoires were compared before and after mRNA vaccination in COVID-19 convalescent patients and in infection-naive vaccine recipients. Altogether, around 9 COVID-19 convalescent patients and a handful of SARS-CoV-2-naive healthy vaccine recipients made up the full study. Pre-vaccine samples from a couple of convalescent patients were drawn 16 days and one week before the first dose, 142 and 148 days after COVID-19 diagnosis. Broad study findings and their caveats: At late post-vaccination timepoints, both infection-induced and vaccine-induced clones showed marked clonal contraction, consistent with waning T cell responses. Among convalescent patients, the spike-reactive repertoire after vaccination was made up mainly of new vaccine-induced clones that were largely distinct from the clones induced by infection. The study was limited by a small number of convalescent patients and lacked early post-infection timepoints.

To identify antigen-specific CD4+ T cell clonotypes by their expansion, the ViraFEST assay first stimulated PBMC with viral peptide pools and then applied TCR sequencing. After about 9 days of culture, CD4+ T cells were isolated with the EasySep CD4+ T cell isolation kit. Convalescent patients had PCR-confirmed SARS-CoV-2 infection between March and December 2020, before Alpha, Beta and Delta variants emerged in the United States. Each well held two million PBMC cultured in IMDM containing approximately 5.3% human AB serum, roughly 9.6 IU/ml IL-2 and gentamicin, along with about 9.5 ug/ml peptides. On days 3 and 7, half of the culture medium was replaced with fresh IL-2-containing medium. Unless otherwise noted, each peptide stimulation condition was cultured in triplicate wells. Using Ficoll-Paque Plus gradient centrifugation, PBMC were separated from whole blood and then either used fresh or cryopreserved at -140C. The overlapping peptide pools covered the spike proteins of SARS-CoV-2 and of the common cold coronaviruses HCoV-NL63, HCoV-OC43 and HCoV-229E. The QIAamp micro DNA kit was used to extract genomic DNA from the cultured CD4+ T cells.

Including cysteine and phenylalanine, the CDR3 has 14 amino acids. Of the read, only the CDR3 DNA is kept; its 42 bases are in frame from base 1. From the germline V gene (reference sequence), CDR1 is LNHDA and CDR2 is SQIVND. Cut back by 5 bases and 7 bases, the V and J ends lie 15 bases apart. This receptor was taken from a human donor who had a prior SARS-CoV-2 infection. The chain is made from TRBV19 and TRBJ1-5, with the D gene uncertain. The source was CD4+ T cells from PBMCs cultured with HCoV-NL63 spike peptides, collected before COVID-19 vaccination. The cell subset or site label of this sample denotes: HCoV-NL63 spike overlapping peptide pool stimulation. The CDR3 in this case is CASSVPTIGQPQHF. The sequenced DNA: TGTGCCAGTAGTGTCCCTACTATAGGGCAGCCCCAGCATTTT.